The 8 T cell receptor beta chains below were found in one sample sequenced in a study of identical twins. Via MiXCR, TCRdb re-called the 5' RACE reads, giving one row per CDR3 protein. The sample holds 450,000 or so distinct CDR3 sequences, roughly 26% seen once. These data were likewise used in another study, on T cells expressing NK-cell markers.

Input material: CD4+ T cells sorted from blood. Every receptor here comes from a woman between 18 and 30 years old in good health.

This chain links TRBV29-1 with TRBJ2-3; D unresolved. The length of the CDR3 is 15 residues. The V end was cut by 4 bases, the J end by 5 bases, with 19 bases between. Germline V lookup: CDR1 SQVTM, CDR2 ANQGSEA. The CDR3 here is CSVAPASFRKDTQYF. The CDR3 bases are TGCAGCGTTGCCCCGGCGTCTTTCAGGAAAGATACGCAGTATTTT.

The genes are TRBV30 and TRBJ2-7; D unresolved. Per germline, CDR1 GTSNPN and CDR2 SVGIG (reference sequence). Trimming removed 1 base at V and 0 bases at J, with 7 bases between. The length of the CDR3 is 13 residues. The CDR3, as DNA: TGTGCCTGGAGTGGGGGTAACTCCTACGAGCAGTACTTC. Its translation is CAWSGGNSYEQYF.

The chain uses TRBV7-2 and TRBJ1-1; D call uncertain. Germline CDR1 is SGHTA and CDR2 is FQGNSA. Trimming removed 5 bases from V and 3 bases from J, with 10 bases in between. CDR3 length: 13 amino acids. Here the CDR3 DNA reads TGTGCCAGCAGCCTATACATGTACACTGAAGCTTTCTTT. Protein product: CASSLYMYTEAFF. The full variable domain, completed using reference TRBV7-2 and TRBJ1-1, is GAGVSQSPSNKVTEKGKDVELRCDPISGHTALYWYRQSLGQGLEFLIYFQGNSAPDKSGLPSDRFSAERTGGSVSTLTIQRTQQEDSAVYLCASSLYMYTEAFFGQGTRLTVV.

This clonotype was seen more than once but under ten times. The chain combines TRBV21-1 with TRBJ1-5; the table's D call of TRBD1 was not tested on the DNA. TRBV21-1 is described as a pseudogene. The CDR3 covers 16 residues. The CDR3 loop reads CASSFARLNSNQPQHF. CDR3 nucleotide sequence: TGTGCCAGCAGTTTCGCCCGGTTAAATAGCAATCAGCCCCAGCATTTT.

The V and J genes are TRBV20-1 and TRBJ2-2; 10 positions agree with TRBD2. The CDR3 is 15 amino acids. The V and J ends lost 6 bases and 1 base, in that order; junction bases with no gene match: 5. Germline loops: CDR1 DFQATT, CDR2 SNEGSKA (reference sequence). CDR3 protein: CSAPVAGGNTGELFF. DNA for the CDR3: TGCAGTGCCCCGGTAGCGGGAGGGAACACCGGGGAGCTGTTTTTT.

V gene TRBV5-1 combines with J gene TRBJ2-1; D not certain. V lost 3 bases and J 6 bases, leaving 7 bases between the germline ends. The V gene's germline CDR1 is SGHRS and CDR2 YFSETQ. This CDR3 has 12 residues. CDR3: CASSSQANEQFF. DNA for the CDR3: TGCGCCAGCAGCTCCCAGGCCAATGAGCAGTTCTTC.

CDR3 residues: CASSLSTVNTGELFF. CDR3 DNA sequence: TGTGCCAGCAGCTTATCGACGGTGAACACCGGGGAGCTGTTTTTT. The chain combines TRBV7-8 with TRBJ2-2; D not certain. Germline V gene sequence: CDR1 SGHVS, CDR2 FQNEAQ. CDR3 length: 15 residues. V lost 2 bases and J 1 base, leaving 8 bases between the germline ends.

The chain combines TRBV12-3 or TRBV12-4 with TRBJ1-1; D is uncertain. The CDR3 contains 12 residues. With 7 bases removed from V and 5 bases from J, the gap between germline ends came to 11 bases. This chain's CDR3 is CASTLGWTEAFF. The DNA for the CDR3 is TGTGCCAGCACCCTCGGGTGGACTGAAGCTTTCTTT.